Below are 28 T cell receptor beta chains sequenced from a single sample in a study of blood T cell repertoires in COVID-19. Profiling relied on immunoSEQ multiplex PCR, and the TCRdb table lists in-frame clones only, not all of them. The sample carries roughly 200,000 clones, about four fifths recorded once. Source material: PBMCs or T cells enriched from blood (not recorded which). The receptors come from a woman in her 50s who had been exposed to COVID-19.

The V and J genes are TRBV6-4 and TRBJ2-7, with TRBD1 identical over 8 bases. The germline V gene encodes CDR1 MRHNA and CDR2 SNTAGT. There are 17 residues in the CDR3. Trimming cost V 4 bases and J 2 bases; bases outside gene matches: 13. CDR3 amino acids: CASSGDRGRSEAYEQYF. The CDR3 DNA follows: TGTGCCAGCAGTGGAGACAGGGGACGCAGCGAGGCCTACGAGCAGTACTTC.

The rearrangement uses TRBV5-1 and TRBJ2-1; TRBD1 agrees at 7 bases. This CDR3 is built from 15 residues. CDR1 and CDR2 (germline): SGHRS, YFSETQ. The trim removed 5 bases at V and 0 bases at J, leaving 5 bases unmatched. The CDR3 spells CASRPGQNSYNEQFF. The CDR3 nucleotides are TGCGCCAGCAGGCCGGGACAGAACTCCTACAATGAGCAGTTCTTC.

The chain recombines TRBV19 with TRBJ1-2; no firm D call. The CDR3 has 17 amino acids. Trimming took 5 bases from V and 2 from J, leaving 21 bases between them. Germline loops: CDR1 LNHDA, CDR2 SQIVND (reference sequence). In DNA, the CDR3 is TGTGCCAGTAGTTCAGACGGAGCACCAGTTCTGAACTATGGCTACACCTTC. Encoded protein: CASSSDGAPVLNYGYTF.

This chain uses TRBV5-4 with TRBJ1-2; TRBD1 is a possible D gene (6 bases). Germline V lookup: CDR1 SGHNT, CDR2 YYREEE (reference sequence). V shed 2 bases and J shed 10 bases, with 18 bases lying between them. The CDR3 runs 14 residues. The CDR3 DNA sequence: TGTGCCAGCAGCTTTTCGGACAGAGGGTACTACTACACCTTC. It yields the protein CASSFSDRGYYYTF.

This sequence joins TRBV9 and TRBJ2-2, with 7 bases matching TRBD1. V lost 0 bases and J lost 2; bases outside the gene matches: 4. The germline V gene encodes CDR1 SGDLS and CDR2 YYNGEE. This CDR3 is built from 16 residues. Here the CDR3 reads CASSVEIGGNTGELFF. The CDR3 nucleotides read TGTGCCAGCAGCGTAGAAATAGGGGGCAACACCGGGGAGCTGTTTTTT. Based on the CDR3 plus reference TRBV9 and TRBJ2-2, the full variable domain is DSGVTQTPKHLITATGQRVTLRCSPRSGDLSVYWYQQSLDQGLQFLIQYYNGEERAKGNILERFSAQQFPDLHSELNLSSLELGDSALYFCASSVEIGGNTGELFFGEGSRLTVL.

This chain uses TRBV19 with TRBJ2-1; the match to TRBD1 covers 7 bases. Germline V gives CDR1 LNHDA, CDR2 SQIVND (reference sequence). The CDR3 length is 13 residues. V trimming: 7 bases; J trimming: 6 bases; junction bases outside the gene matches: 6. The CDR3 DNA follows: TGTGCCAGTACCCTGGGACAGAGCAATGAGCAGTTCTTC. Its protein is CASTLGQSNEQFF.

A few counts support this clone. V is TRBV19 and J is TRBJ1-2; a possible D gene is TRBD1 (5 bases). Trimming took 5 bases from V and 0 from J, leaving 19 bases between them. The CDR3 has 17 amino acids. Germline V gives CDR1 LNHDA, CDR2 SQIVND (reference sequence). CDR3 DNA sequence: TGTGCCAGTAGTCTTAGCCTCCAGGGTGCCGCTAACTATGGCTACACCTTC. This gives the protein CASSLSLQGAANYGYTF.

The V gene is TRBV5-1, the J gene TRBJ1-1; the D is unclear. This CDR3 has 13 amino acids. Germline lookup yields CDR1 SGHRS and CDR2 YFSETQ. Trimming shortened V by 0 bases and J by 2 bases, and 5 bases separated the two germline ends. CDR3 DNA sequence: TGCGCCAGCAGCTTGGTTAGAAACACTGAAGCTTTCTTT. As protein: CASSLVRNTEAFF.

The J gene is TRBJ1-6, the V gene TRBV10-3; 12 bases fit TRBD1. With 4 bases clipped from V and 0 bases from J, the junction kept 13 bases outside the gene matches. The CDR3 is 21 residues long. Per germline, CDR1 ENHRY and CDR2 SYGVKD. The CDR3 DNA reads TGTGCCATCAGTGCGGGACAGGGGGCTTCTATTCGAGCCTCCTATAATTCACCCCTCCACTTT. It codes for CAISAGQGASIRASYNSPLHF.

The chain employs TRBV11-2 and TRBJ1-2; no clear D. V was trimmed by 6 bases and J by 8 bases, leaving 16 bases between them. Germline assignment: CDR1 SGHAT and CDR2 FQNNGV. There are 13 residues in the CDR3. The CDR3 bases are TGTGCCAGCAGACATAGCGGCTCTCTGGGCTACACCTTC. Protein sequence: CASRHSGSLGYTF.

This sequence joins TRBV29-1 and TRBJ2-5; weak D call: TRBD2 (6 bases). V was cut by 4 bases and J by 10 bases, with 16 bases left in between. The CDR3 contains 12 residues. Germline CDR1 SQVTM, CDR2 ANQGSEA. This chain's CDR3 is CSVVGGMGDQYF. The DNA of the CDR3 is TGCAGCGTTGTTGGAGGGATGGGGGACCAGTACTTC.

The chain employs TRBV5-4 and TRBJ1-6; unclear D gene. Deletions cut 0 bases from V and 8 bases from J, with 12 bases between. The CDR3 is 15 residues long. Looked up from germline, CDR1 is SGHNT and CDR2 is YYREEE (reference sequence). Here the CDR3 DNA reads TGTGCCAGCAGCTTGGAGAGGGCGGCCCATTCACCCCTCCACTTT. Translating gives CASSLERAAHSPLHF.

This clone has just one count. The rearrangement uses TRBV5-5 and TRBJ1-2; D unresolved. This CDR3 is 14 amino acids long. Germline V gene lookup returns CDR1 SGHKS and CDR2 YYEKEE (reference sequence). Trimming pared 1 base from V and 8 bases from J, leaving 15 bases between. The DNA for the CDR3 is TGTGCCAGCAGCTTGCCGTCCCTCCCAGCGGGCTACACCTTC. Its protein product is CASSLPSLPAGYTF.

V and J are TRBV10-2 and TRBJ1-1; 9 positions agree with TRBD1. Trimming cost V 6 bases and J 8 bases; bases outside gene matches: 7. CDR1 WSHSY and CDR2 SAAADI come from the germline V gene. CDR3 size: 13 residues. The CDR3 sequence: CASRGPGQGEAFF. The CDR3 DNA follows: TGCGCCAGCAGGGGTCCGGGACAGGGAGAAGCTTTCTTT.

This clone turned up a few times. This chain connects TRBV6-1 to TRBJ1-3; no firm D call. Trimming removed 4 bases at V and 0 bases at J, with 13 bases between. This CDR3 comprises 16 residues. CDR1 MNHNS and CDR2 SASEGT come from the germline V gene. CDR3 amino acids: CASSGSALSSGNTIYF. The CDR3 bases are TGTGCCAGCAGTGGGAGCGCTTTATCCTCTGGAAACACCATATATTTT.

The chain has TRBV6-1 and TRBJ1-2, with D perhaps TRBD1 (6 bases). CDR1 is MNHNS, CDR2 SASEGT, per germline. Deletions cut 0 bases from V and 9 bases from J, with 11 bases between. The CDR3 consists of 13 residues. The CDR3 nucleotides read TGTGCCAGCAGTGAAGCGGGGGGGGGCAGCTACACCTTC. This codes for CASSEAGGGSYTF.

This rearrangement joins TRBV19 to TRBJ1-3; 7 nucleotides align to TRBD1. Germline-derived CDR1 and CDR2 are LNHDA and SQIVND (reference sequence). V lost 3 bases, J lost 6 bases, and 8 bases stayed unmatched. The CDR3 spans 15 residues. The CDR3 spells CASSILSTGSNTIYF. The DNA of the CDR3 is TGTGCCAGTAGTATCCTGTCGACAGGGTCAAACACCATATATTTT.

CDR3 nucleotide sequence: TGTGCCAGCAGCTTAGAGGCGGAGAGCGGGGGGTCTCTTCCCACCGGGGAGCTGTTTTTT. Its translation is CASSLEAESGGSLPTGELFF. The V gene is TRBV11-2, the J gene TRBJ2-2; 9 bases line up with TRBD2. The trim removed 0 bases at V and 4 bases at J, leaving 15 bases unmatched. The CDR3 sequence is 20 residues long. The germline gives CDR1 SGHAT, CDR2 FQNNGV. The full variable domain, rest sourced from reference TRBV11-2 and TRBJ2-2, is EAGVAQSPRYKIIEKRQSVAFWCNPISGHATLYWYQQILGQGPKLLIQFQNNGVVDDSQLPKDRFSAERLKGVDSTLKIQPAKLEDSAVYLCASSLEAESGGSLPTGELFFGEGSRLTVL.

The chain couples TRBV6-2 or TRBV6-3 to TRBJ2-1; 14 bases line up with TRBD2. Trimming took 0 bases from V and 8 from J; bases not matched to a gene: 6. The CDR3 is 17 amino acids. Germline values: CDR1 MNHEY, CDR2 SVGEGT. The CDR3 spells CASSYSLRLAGGHEQFF. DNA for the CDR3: TGTGCCAGCAGTTACTCACTTCGACTAGCGGGGGGGCATGAGCAGTTCTTC.

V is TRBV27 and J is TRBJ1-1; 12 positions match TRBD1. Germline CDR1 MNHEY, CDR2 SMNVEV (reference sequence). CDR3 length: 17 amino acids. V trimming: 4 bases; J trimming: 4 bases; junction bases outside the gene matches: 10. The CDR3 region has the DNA TGTGCCAGCAGTTCACCGGGACAGGGGGCCGGGAGCACTGAAGCTTTCTTT. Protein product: CASSSPGQGAGSTEAFF.

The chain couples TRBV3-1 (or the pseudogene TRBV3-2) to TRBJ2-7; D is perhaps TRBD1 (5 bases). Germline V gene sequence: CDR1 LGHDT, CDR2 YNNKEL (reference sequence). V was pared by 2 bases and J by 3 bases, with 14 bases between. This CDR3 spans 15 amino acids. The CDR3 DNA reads TGTGCCAGCAGCCAAAAGGGGAACCCTCTCTACGAGCAGTACTTC. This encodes CASSQKGNPLYEQYF.

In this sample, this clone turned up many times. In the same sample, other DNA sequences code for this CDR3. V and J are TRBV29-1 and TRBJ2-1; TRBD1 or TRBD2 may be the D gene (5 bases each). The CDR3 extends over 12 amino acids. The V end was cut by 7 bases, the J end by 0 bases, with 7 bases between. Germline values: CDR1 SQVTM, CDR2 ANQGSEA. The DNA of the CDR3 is TGCAGCGGGGGGAGCTCCTACAATGAGCAGTTCTTC. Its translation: CSGGSSYNEQFF.

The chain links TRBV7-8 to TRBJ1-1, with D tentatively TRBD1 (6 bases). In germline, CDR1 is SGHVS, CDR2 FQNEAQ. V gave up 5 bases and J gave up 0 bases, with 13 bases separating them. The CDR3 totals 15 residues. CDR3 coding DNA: TGTGCCAGCAGCCAGATACAGGGCATGAACACTGAAGCTTTCTTT. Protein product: CASSQIQGMNTEAFF.

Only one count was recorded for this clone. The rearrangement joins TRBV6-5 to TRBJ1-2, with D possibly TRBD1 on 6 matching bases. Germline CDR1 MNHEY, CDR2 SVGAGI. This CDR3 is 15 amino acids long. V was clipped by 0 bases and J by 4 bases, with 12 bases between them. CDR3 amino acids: CASSYSSQGTYGYTF. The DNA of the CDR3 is TGTGCCAGCAGTTACTCGAGTCAGGGGACCTATGGCTACACCTTC.

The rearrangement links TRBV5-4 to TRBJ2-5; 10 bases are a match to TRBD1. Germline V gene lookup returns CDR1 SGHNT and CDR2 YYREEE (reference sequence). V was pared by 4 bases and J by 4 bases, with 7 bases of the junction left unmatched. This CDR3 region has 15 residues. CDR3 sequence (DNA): TGTGCCAGCAGCCCCCAGACAGGGGGCGCAGAGACCCAGTACTTC. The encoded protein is CASSPQTGGAETQYF.

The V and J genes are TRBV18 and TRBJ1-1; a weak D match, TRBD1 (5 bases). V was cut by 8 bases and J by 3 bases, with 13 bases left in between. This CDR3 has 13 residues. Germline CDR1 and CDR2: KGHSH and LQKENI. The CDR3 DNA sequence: TGTGCCAGCCAAAGGGGATGGGACACTGAAGCTTTCTTT. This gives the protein CASQRGWDTEAFF.

The CDR3 region has the DNA TGTGCCAGCAGCTTAGGCGGGGGGTTCACAGATACGCAGTATTTT. It encodes CASSLGGGFTDTQYF. The rearrangement uses TRBV7-9 and TRBJ2-3; 8 bases are shared with TRBD2. The CDR3 is 15 amino acids. Germline V gives CDR1 SEHNR, CDR2 FQNEAQ (reference sequence). V gave up 1 base and J gave up 2 bases; unmatched junction bases: 2.

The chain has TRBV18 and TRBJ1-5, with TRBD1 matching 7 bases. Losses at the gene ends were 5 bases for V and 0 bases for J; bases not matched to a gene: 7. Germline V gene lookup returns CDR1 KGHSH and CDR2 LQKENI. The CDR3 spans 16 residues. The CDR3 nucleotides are TGTGCCAGCTCATTCGACAGGGAACATAGCAATCAGCCCCAGCATTTT. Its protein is CASSFDREHSNQPQHF. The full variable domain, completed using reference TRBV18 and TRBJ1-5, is NAGVMQNPRHLVRRRGQEARLRCSPMKGHSHVYWYRQLPEEGLKFMVYLQKENIIDESGMPKERFSAEFPKEGPSILRIQQVVRGDSAAYFCASSFDREHSNQPQHFGDGTRLSIL.